The clone carrying this T cell receptor (beta chain) was recorded a few times. This sample is part of a study of response to subunit inactivated influenza vaccine. MiXCR was run by TCRdb on the RT-PCR reads, yielding one entry per CDR3 protein. The profile shows roughly 700,000 distinct CDR3 sequences, about 15% of them singletons. With 5 bases clipped from V and 5 bases from J, the junction kept 8 bases outside the gene matches. The CDR3 totals 14 residues. Germline V gene sequence: CDR1 MNHEY, CDR2 SVGEGT. Source: PBMCs from blood, taken less than 15 days before vaccination. The gene calls are TRBV6-2 or TRBV6-3 and TRBJ1-1; 7 bases fit TRBD1. This sequence originates from a man aged 45-65 years who received an inactivated influenza vaccine. This chain's CDR3 is CASSRGQSRTEAFF. In DNA, the CDR3 is TGTGCCAGCAGTAGGGGACAGAGTCGGACTGAAGCTTTCTTT.